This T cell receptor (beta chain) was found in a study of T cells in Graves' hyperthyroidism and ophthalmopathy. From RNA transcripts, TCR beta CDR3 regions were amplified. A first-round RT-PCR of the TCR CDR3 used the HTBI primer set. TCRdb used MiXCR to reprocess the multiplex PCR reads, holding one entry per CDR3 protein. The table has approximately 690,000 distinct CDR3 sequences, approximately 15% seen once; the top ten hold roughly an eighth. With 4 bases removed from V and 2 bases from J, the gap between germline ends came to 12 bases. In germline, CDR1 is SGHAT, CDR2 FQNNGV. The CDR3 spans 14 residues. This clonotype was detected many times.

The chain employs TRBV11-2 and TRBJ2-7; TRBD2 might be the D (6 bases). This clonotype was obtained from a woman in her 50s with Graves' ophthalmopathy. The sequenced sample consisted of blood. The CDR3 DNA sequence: TGTGCCAGCAGCTCAGCTCCGGGGGCCTACGAGCAGTACTTC. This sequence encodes CASSSAPGAYEQYF. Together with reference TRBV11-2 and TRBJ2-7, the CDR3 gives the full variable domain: EAGVAQSPRYKIIEKRQSVAFWCNPISGHATLYWYQQILGQGPKLLIQFQNNGVVDDSQLPKDRFSAERLKGVDSTLKIQPAKLEDSAVYLCASSSAPGAYEQYFGPGTRLTVT.